These 10 T cell receptor beta chains came from one sample sequenced in a study of CD8+CD57+ T cells in acquired aplastic anemia. Patients chosen for sequencing had CD8+CD57+ cells that had expanded, as shown by flow cytometry. Genomic DNA provided the template from which TCR beta VDJ and CDR3 profiles were obtained. TCRdb re-analysed the reads in MiXCR, keeping a single row per CDR3 protein. The sample has roughly 260,000 distinct CDR3 sequences, approximately 45% seen once. Specimen: sorted CD4+, CD8+, or CD8+CD57+ T cells (not recorded which) from PBMCs. The receptors here all came from a human donor with aplastic anemia.

This clonotype was recorded at least ten times. This sequence joins TRBV7-9 and TRBJ2-1, with TRBD1 matching 9 bases. The CDR3 runs to 15 residues. J gave up 7 bases and V 4 bases, and 8 bases lay outside the gene matches. Germline values: CDR1 SEHNR, CDR2 FQNEAQ (reference sequence). CDR3 in DNA: TGTGCCAGCAGCTCTCTACAGGGGGCGCGGAATGAGCAGTTCTTC. Protein product: CASSSLQGARNEQFF.

The rearrangement uses TRBV7-2 and TRBJ1-3; no clear D. Trimming shortened V by 1 base and J by 0 bases, and 7 bases separated the two germline ends. This CDR3 is 15 amino acids long. Germline V gives CDR1 SGHTA, CDR2 FQGNSA. CDR3 sequence reads: CASSLGELSGNTIYF. The DNA of the CDR3 is TGTGCCAGCAGCTTAGGGGAACTCTCTGGAAACACCATATATTTT.

This clonotype was picked up a small number of times. The V gene is TRBV6-1, the J gene TRBJ1-3, with 9 bases lining up with TRBD1. The germline V gene encodes CDR1 MNHNS and CDR2 SASEGT. The CDR3 sequence is 17 residues long. Trimming cost V 4 bases and J 4 bases; bases outside gene matches: 11. The CDR3 loop is CASSAWSGTGIGNTIYF. DNA for the CDR3: TGTGCCAGCAGTGCATGGAGTGGGACAGGGATAGGAAACACCATATATTTT.

This clonotype was counted ten times or more. The chain uses TRBV28 and TRBJ2-7, with D hard to call. This CDR3 region has 12 residues. V lost 6 bases and J lost 4, with 10 bases in between. Germline lookup yields CDR1 MDHEN and CDR2 SYDVKM. DNA of the CDR3: TGTGCCAGCAGATATACCGGGTACGAGCAGTACTTC. It encodes CASRYTGYEQYF.

This clonotype was seen many times. Here the CDR3 DNA reads TGTGCCAGTAGTGCAGGACAGGGGCTCAGCTCCTACGAGCAGTACTTC. It yields the protein CASSAGQGLSSYEQYF. J is TRBJ2-7 and V is TRBV19, with 9 bases lining up with TRBD1. V lost 5 bases to trimming and J lost 0 bases; unmatched junction nucleotides: 8. Germline lookup yields CDR1 LNHDA and CDR2 SQIVND (reference sequence). This CDR3 contains 16 residues.

The chain joins TRBV5-6 to TRBJ2-7; D could derive from TRBD1 or TRBD2 (7 bases each). From germline, CDR1 is SGHDT and CDR2 YYEEEE. V lost 3 bases and J lost 3, with 13 bases in between. CDR3 size: 14 residues. Written as DNA, the CDR3 is TGTGCCAGCAGCTCTCAGGGGGAGGGCTACGAGCAGTACTTC. It encodes CASSSQGEGYEQYF.

Many counts were recorded for this clonotype. The J gene is TRBJ2-7, the V gene TRBV7-9; TRBD2 matches at 13 bases. Germline-derived CDR1 and CDR2 are SEHNR and FQNEAQ (reference sequence). V was clipped by 6 bases and J by 3 bases; unmatched bases: 5. The CDR3 length is 15 residues. The CDR3: CASRTGTSGIYEQYF. CDR3 nucleotide sequence: TGTGCCAGCAGAACTGGGACTAGCGGGATCTACGAGCAGTACTTC. The variable domain in full, completed from reference TRBV7-9 and TRBJ2-7, reads DTGVSQNPRHKITKRGQNVTFRCDPISEHNRLYWYRQTLGQGPEFLTYFQNEAQLEKSRLLSDRFSAERPKGSFSTLEIQRTEQGDSAMYLCASRTGTSGIYEQYFGPGTRLTVT.

On this clonotype: Since no conserved phenylalanine or tryptophan closes the CDR3, a read error is the likely cause. It is unclear where the CDR3 begins or ends on the DNA, so no DNA is shown, and the CDR3 is as TCRdb lists it. The genes are TRBV14 and TRBJ2-5. CDR1 and CDR2 from the germline V gene are SGHDN and FVKESK. The CDR3 length is 10 residues, termini included. The CDR3 spells CASSQGSGQP.

The chain is built from TRBV12-3 or TRBV12-4 and TRBJ2-5; D might be TRBD1 or TRBD2, each matching 5 bases. The CDR3 is 13 residues long. V gave up 4 bases and J gave up 9 bases, with 15 bases separating them. As DNA, the CDR3 is TGTGCCAGCAGTTCAGAGGGGAATCAGCCCCAGTACTTC. Translated: CASSSEGNQPQYF.

Concerning this clonotype itself: Being one base from a much bigger clone, this may be a read error. The chain employs TRBV27 and TRBJ1-2; D call uncertain. The CDR3 totals 13 residues. The germline V gene encodes CDR1 MNHEY and CDR2 SMNVEV (reference sequence). Trimming cost V 2 bases and J 7 bases, with 11 bases left between them. The CDR3, as DNA: TGTGCCAGCAGTTTAACCCGGACTGTTGGCTACACCTTC. This encodes CASSLTRTVGYTF.